Listed here is a single T cell receptor beta chain. What it binds is not known. The sample originates from a study of OX40 agonist ivuxolimab in advanced cancers. Study conclusions and caveats: Expansion of clones was among the lowest in partial responders at 0.1-3.0 mg/kg. Doses of 0.1 to 3.0 mg/kg were accompanied by clonal expansion of CD4+ and CD8+ blood T cells by week 6.

The V end was cut by 8 bases, the J end by 3 bases, with 8 bases between. The CDR3 contains 11 residues. CDR1 MNHNY and CDR2 SVGAGI come from the germline V gene (reference sequence). Clones were read by immunoSEQ multiplex PCR, and TCRdb kept only the in-frame ones, dropping some. The table shows around 77,000 clones, with roughly 78% occurring only once. The chain couples TRBV6-6 to TRBJ2-7; D is possibly TRBD2 (6 bases). This specimen consisted of CD4+ or CD8+ T cells sorted from blood, obtained in a trial of the OX40 agonist ivuxolimab. The sequence was collected from an adult with an advanced solid tumor such as melanoma, head and neck, liver or kidney cancer. CDR3 region: CASAEGYEQYF. CDR3 in DNA: TGTGCCAGCGCGGAGGGCTACGAGCAGTACTTC.